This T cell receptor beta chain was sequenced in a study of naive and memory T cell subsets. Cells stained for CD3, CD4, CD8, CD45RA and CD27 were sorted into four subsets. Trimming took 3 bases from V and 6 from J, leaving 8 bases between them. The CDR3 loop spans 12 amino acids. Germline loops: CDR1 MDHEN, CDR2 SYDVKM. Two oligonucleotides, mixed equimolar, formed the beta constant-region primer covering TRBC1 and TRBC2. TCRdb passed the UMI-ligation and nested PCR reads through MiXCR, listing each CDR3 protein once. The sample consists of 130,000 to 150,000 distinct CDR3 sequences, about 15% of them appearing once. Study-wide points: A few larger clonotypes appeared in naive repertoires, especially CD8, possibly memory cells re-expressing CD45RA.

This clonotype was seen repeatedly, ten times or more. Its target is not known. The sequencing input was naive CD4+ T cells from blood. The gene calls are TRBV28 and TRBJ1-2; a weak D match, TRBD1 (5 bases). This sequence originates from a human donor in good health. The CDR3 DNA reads TGTGCCAGCAGTTTTCAGGGAGATGGCTACACCTTC. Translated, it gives CASSFQGDGYTF.